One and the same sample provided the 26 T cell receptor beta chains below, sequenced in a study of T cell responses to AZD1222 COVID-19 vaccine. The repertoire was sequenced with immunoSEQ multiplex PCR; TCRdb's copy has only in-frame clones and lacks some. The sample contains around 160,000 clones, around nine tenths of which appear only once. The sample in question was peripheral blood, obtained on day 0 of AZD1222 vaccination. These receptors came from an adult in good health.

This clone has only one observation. The CDR3 nucleotides are TGTGCCAGCAGCTTAAATACAGGGAATGAAAAACTGTTTTTT. Residues: CASSLNTGNEKLFF. The V gene is TRBV7-9, the J gene TRBJ1-4; D might be TRBD1 (6 bases). The CDR3 is 14 amino acids. Trimming took 2 bases from V and 5 from J, leaving 9 bases between them. CDR1 SEHNR and CDR2 FQNEAQ come from the germline V gene (reference sequence). Combining the CDR3 with reference TRBV7-9 and TRBJ1-4 gives the whole variable domain DTGVSQNPRHKITKRGQNVTFRCDPISEHNRLYWYRQTLGQGPEFLTYFQNEAQLEKSRLLSDRFSAERPKGSFSTLEIQRTEQGDSAMYLCASSLNTGNEKLFFGSGTQLSVL.

CDR3 coding DNA: TGTGCCACCAGTGAAGAGGGGCAGTATGGCTACACCTTC. Encoded protein: CATSEEGQYGYTF. The chain joins TRBV24-1 to TRBJ1-2, with D tentatively TRBD1 (5 bases). Germline CDR1 and CDR2: KGHDR and SFDVKD. V lost 4 bases to trimming and J lost 5 bases, with 10 bases between them. The CDR3 covers 13 residues.

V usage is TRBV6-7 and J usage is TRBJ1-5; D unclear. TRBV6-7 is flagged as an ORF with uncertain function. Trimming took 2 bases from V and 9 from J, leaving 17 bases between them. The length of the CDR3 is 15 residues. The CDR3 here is CASSYLGSKRRPQHF. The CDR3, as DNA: TGTGCCAGCAGTTACCTTGGGTCCAAACGTCGGCCCCAGCATTTT.

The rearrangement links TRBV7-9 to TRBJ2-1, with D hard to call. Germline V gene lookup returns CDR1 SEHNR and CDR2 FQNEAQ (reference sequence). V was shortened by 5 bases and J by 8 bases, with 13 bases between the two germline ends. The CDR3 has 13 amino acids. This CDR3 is CASSLTVPDEQFF. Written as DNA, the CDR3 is TGTGCCAGCAGCCTGACGGTTCCCGATGAGCAGTTCTTC.

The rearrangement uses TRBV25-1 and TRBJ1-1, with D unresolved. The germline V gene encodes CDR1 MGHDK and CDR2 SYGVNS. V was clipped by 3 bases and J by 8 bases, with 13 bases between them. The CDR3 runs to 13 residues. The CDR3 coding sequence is TGTGCCAGCAGTGACTCAACATTTTCCGAAGCTTTCTTT. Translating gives CASSDSTFSEAFF.

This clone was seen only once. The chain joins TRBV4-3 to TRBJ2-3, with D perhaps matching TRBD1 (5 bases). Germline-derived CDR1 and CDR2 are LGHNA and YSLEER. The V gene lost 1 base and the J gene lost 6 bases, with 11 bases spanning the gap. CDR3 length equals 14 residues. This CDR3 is CASSQGNSGDTQYF. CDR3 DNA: TGCGCCAGCAGCCAAGGGAACTCAGGGGATACGCAGTATTTT.

CDR3: CASSERRTLRNSPLHF. The CDR3, as DNA: TGTGCCAGCAGTGAAAGAAGGACTCTGCGGAATTCACCCCTCCACTTT. This chain links TRBV2 with TRBJ1-6; D is unresolved. This CDR3 comprises 16 residues. Germline V gene lookup returns CDR1 SNHLY and CDR2 FYNNEI. V lost 2 bases to trimming and J lost 7 bases, with 15 bases between them.

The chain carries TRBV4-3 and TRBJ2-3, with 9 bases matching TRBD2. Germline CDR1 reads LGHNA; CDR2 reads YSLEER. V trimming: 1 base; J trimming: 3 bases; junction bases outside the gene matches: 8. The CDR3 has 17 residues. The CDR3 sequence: CASSQGLSGSLTDTQYF. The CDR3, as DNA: TGCGCCAGCAGCCAAGGACTTAGCGGGAGTCTAACAGATACGCAGTATTTT.

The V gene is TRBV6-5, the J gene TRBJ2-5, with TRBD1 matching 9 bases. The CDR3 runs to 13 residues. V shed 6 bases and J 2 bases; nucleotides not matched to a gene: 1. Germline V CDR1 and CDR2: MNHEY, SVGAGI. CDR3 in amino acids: CASRTGGQETQYF. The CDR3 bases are TGTGCCAGCAGGACAGGGGGACAAGAGACCCAGTACTTC.

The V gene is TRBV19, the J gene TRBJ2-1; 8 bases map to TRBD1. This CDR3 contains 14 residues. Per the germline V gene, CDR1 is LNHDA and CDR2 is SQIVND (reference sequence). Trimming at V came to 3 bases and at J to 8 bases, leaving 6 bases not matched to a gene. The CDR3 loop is CASSILGQGDEQFF. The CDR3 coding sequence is TGTGCCAGTAGTATCCTTGGACAGGGTGATGAGCAGTTCTTC.

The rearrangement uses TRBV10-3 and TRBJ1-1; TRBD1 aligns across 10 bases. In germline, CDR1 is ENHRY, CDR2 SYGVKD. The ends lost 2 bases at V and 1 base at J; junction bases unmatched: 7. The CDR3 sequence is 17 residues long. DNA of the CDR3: TGTGCCATCAGTGAGATCGACAGGGGGCCCGCGAACACTGAAGCTTTCTTT. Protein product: CAISEIDRGPANTEAFF.

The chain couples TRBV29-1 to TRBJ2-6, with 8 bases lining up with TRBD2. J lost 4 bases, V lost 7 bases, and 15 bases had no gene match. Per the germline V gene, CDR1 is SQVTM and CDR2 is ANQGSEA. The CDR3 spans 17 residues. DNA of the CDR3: TGCAGCGCCTTAAATCGGGGGGGGCAGAGAGGGGCCAACGTCCTGACTTTC. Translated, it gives CSALNRGGQRGANVLTF.

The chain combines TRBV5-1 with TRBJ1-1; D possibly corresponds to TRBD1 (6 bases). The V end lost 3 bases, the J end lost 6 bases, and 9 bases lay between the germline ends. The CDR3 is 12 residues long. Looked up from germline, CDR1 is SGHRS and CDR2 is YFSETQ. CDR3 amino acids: CASSYTGSEAFF. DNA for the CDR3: TGCGCCAGCAGCTACACAGGGTCTGAAGCTTTCTTT.

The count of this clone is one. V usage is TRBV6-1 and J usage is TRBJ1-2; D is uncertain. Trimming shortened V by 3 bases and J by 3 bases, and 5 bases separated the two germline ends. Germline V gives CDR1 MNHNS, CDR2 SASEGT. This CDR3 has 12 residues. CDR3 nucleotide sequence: TGTGCCAGCAGTGACAGAGACTATGGCTACACCTTC. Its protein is CASSDRDYGYTF.

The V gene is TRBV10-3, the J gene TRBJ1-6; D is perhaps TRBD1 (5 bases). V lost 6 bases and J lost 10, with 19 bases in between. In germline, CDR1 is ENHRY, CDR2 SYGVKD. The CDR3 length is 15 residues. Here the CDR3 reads CAISHPGGRESPLHF. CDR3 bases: TGTGCCATCAGCCACCCGGGGGGGAGGGAATCACCCCTCCACTTT.

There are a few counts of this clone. CDR3 sequence: CASSRDRGEQYF. As DNA, the CDR3 is TGTGCCAGCAGTAGGGACAGGGGCGAGCAGTACTTC. The chain links TRBV2 to TRBJ2-7, with 10 positions matching TRBD1. Germline V lookup: CDR1 SNHLY, CDR2 FYNNEI. V lost 5 bases and J lost 6; bases outside the gene matches: 1. The CDR3 runs 12 residues.

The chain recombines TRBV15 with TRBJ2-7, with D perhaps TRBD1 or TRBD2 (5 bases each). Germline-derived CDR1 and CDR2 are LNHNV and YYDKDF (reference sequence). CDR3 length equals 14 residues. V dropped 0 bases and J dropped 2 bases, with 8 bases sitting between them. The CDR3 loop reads CATSRDVGAYEQYF. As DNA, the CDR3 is TGTGCCACCAGCAGAGATGTGGGGGCCTACGAGCAGTACTTC.

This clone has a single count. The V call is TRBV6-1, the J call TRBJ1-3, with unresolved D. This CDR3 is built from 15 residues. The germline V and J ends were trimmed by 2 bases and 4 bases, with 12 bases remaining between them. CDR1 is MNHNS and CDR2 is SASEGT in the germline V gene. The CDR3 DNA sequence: TGTGCCAGCAGTGAATACCCGGGCGGCGGAAACACCATATATTTT. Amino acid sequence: CASSEYPGGGNTIYF.

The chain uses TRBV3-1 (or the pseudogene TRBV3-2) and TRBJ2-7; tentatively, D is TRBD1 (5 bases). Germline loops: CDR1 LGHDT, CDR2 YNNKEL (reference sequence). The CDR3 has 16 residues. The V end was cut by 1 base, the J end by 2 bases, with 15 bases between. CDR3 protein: CASSQGQGDPTYEQYF. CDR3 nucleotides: TGTGCCAGCAGCCAAGGGCAGGGTGACCCTACCTACGAGCAGTACTTC.

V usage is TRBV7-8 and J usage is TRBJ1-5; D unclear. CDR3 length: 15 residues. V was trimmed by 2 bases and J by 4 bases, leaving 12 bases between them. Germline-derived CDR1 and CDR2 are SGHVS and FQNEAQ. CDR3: CASSLWEPLNQPQHF. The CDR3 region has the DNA TGTGCCAGCAGCTTATGGGAACCCCTTAATCAGCCCCAGCATTTT.

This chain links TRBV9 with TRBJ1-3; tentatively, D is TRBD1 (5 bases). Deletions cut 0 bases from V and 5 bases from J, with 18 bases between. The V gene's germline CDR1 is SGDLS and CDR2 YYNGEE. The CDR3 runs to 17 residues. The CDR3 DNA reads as TGTGCCAGCAGCGTAGATTTGAGGGGACCCCACCGAAACACCATATATTTT. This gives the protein CASSVDLRGPHRNTIYF.

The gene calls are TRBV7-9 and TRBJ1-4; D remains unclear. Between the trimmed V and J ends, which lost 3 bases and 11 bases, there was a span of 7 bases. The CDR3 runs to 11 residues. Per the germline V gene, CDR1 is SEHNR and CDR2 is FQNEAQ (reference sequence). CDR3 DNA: TGTGCCAGCAGCTTGAGAGAGAAACTGTTTTTT. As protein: CASSLREKLFF.

CDR3 in amino acids: CASSRELQGATNTEAFF. The CDR3 DNA reads as TGTGCCAGCAGCCGCGAACTACAGGGGGCGACGAACACTGAAGCTTTCTTT. The chain carries TRBV3-1 (or the pseudogene TRBV3-2) and TRBJ1-1, with 9 bases identical to TRBD1. With V trimmed by 4 bases and J by 1 base, 10 bases remained unmatched. CDR3 size: 17 residues. CDR1 and CDR2 (germline): LGHDT, YNNKEL (reference sequence).

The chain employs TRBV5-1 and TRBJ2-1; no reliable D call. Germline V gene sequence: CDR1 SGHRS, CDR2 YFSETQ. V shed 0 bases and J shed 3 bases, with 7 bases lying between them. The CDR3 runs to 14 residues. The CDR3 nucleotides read TGCGCCAGCAGCTTGGCCGACCGCTACAATGAGCAGTTCTTC. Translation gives CASSLADRYNEQFF.

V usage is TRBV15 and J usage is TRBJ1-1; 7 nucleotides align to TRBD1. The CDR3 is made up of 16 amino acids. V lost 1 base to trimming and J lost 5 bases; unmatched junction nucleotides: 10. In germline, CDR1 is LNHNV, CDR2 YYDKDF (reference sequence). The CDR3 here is CATSRGRGLGRTEAFF. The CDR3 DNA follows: TGTGCCACCAGCAGAGGAAGGGGGCTAGGTAGGACTGAAGCTTTCTTT. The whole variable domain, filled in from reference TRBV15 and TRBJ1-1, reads DAMVIQNPRYQVTQFGKPVTLSCSQTLNHNVMYWYQQKSSQAPKLLFHYYDKDFNNEADTPDNFQSRRPNTSFCFLDIRSPGLGDTAMYLCATSRGRGLGRTEAFFGQGTRLTVV.

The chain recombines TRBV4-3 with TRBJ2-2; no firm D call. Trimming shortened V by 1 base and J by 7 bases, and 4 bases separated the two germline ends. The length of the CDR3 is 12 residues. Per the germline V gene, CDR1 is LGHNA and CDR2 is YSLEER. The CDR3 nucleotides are TGCGCCAGCAGCCAAGGGGTCGGGGAGCTGTTTTTT. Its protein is CASSQGVGELFF.